This T cell receptor (beta chain) was sequenced during a study of control samples from healthy donors and cancer patients. V lost 8 bases and J 7 bases, leaving 23 bases between the germline ends. The CDR3 extends over 16 amino acids. Germline V gene lookup returns CDR1 MGHDK and CDR2 SYGVNS. Generated by immunoSEQ multiplex PCR, the TCRdb table keeps only in-frame clones and is missing some. The table records 170,000 or so clones, 85% to 95% of them present only once. This chain joins TRBV25-1 and TRBJ2-2; weak D call: TRBD1 (9 bases). This receptor was identified in a man aged 18-30 years in good health. Sequenced sample: blood. The CDR3 sequence: CASLPGGTGTIGELFF. The CDR3 DNA reads TGTGCCAGCCTTCCGGGAGGGACAGGGACGATCGGGGAGCTGTTTTTT.